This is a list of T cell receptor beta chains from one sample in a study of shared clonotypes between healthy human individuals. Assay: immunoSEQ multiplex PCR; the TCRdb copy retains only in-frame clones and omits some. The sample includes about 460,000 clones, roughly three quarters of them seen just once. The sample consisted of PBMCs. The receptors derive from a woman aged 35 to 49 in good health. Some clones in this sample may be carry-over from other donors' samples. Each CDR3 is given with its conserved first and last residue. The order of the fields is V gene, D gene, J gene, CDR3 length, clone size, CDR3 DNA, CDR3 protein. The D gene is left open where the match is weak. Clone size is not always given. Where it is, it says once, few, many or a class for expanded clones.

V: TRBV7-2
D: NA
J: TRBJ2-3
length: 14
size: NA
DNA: TGTGCCAGCAAGATCGGAGGTAGTCCAGATACGCAGTATTTT
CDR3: CASKIGGSPDTQYF

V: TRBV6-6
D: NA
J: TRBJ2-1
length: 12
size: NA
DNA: TGTGCCAGCAGCCGCGACCCTAATGAGCAGTTCTTC
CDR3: CASSRDPNEQFF

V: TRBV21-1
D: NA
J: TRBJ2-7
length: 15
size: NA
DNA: TGTGCCAGCAGCAAACGTCAGCCCAAGGGCTACGAGCAGTACTTC
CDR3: CASSKRQPKGYEQYF

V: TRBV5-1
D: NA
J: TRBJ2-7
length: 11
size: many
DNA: TGCGCCAGCAGCTTGGGTTACGAGCAGTACTTC
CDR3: CASSLGYEQYF

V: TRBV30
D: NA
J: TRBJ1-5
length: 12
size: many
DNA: TGTGCCTGGAGTAGGGGTTTGCAGCCCCAGCATTTT
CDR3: CAWSRGLQPQHF

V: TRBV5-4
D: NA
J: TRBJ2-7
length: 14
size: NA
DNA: TGTGCCAGCAGCTTAGCAGGGGGGAATTACGAGCAGTACTTC
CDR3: CASSLAGGNYEQYF

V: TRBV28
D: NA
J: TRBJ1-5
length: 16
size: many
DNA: TGTGCCAGCAGTCTACCGCGAGGAAGTAGCAATCAGCCCCAGCATTTT
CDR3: CASSLPRGSSNQPQHF

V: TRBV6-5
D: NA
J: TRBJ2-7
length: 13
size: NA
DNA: TGTGCCAGCACCGGGACCGAGACCTACGAGCAGTACTTC
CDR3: CASTGTETYEQYF

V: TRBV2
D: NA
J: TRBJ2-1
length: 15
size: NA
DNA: TGTGCCAGCAGTGGTTCCCCAGGGGGGTACAATGAGCAGTTCTTC
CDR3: CASSGSPGGYNEQFF

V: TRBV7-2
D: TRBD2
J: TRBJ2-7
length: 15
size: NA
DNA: TGTGCCAGCAGCGTTACTAGCGGGAGATTCTACGAGCAGTACTTC
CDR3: CASSVTSGRFYEQYF

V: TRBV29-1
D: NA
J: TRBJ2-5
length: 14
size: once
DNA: TGCAGCGGCTTCCTGACCTCGAGCGGAGAGACCCAGTACTTC
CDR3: CSGFLTSSGETQYF

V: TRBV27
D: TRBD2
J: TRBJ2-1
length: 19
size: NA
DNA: TGTGCCAGCAGTTTCGACGGTCGGGGAGCCCGGGAGCTCCTTGGGGGGGAGTTCTTC
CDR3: CASSFDGRGARELLGGEFF

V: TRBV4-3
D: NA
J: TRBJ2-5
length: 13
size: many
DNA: TGCGCCAGCAGCCCTCAGTTGGGGGAGACCCAGTACTTC
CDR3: CASSPQLGETQYF

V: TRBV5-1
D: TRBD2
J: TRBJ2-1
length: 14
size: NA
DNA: TGCGCCAGCAGCCCGGGACTAGCCTACAATGAGCAGTTCTTC
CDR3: CASSPGLAYNEQFF

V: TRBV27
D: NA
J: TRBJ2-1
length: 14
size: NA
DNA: TGTGCCAGCAGTTTCGAGGGGATCTACAATGAGCAGTTCTTC
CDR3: CASSFEGIYNEQFF

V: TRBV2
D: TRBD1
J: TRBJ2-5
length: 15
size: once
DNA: TGTGCCAGCAGTGAAGGACAGGGGGCCTTAGAGACCCAGTACTTC
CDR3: CASSEGQGALETQYF

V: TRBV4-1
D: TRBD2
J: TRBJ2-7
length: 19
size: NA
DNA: TGCGCCAGCAGCCCCGCCGGGACTAGCAGCGGGATTCGGTCCTACGAGCAGTACTTC
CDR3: CASSPAGTSSGIRSYEQYF

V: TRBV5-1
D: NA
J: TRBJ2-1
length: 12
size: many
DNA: TGCGCCAGCAGCTTTGGAAACAATGAGCAGTTCTTC
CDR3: CASSFGNNEQFF

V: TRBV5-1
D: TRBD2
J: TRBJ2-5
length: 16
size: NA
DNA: TGCGCCAGCAGCTTGGACCCCCTAGCGGGAGGGGAGACCCAGTACTTC
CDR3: CASSLDPLAGGETQYF

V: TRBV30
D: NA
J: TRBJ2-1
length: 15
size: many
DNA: TGTGCCTGGAGGCGAAGTAGTGGATCCTACAATGAGCAGTTCTTC
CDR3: CAWRRSSGSYNEQFF

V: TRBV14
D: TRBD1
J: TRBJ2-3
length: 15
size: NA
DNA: TGTGCCAGCAGCCTCGGACAGGCCAGCACAGATACGCAGTATTTT
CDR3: CASSLGQASTDTQYF

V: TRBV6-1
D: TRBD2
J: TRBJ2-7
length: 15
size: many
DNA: TGTGCCAGCAGTGAGATTAGCGGGAGTAAAGACGAGCAGTACTTC
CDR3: CASSEISGSKDEQYF

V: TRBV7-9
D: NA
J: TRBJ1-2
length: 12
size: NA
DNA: TGTGCCGGTGCGGATTTTAGGTATGGCTACACCTTC
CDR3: CAGADFRYGYTF

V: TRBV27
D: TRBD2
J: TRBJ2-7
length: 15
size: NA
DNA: TGTGCCAGCAGTTTATGGGGTAGCGGGGCTTACGAGCAGTACTTC
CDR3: CASSLWGSGAYEQYF

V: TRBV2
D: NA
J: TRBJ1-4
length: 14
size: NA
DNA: TGTGCCAGCAAATACGGGGCAACTAATGAAAAACTGTTTTTT
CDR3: CASKYGATNEKLFF

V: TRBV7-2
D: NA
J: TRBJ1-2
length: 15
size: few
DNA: TGTGCCAGCAGCTTAAACCCAGCCACTGACTATGGCTACACCTTC
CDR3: CASSLNPATDYGYTF

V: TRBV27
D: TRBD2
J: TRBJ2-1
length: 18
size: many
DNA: TGTGCCAGCAGTCCTCTCGGGACTAGCCGACCTTACTACAATGAGCAGTTCTTC
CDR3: CASSPLGTSRPYYNEQFF

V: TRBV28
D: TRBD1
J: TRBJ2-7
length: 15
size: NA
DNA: TGTGCCAGCAGTTGGGGACAGGTCGACTCCTACGAGCAGTACTTC
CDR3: CASSWGQVDSYEQYF

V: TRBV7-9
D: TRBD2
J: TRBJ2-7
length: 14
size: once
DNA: TGTGCCAGCACCGCTGGACTAGCGGCAAACGAGCAGTACTTC
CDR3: CASTAGLAANEQYF

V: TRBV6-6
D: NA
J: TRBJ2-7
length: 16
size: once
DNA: TGTGCCAGCAGTTACCCGCCGACAGTGGGGACCTACGAGCAGTACTTC
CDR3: CASSYPPTVGTYEQYF

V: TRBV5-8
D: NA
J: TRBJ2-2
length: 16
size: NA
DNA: TGTGCCAGCAGCTTCGGAGTAGCGGTGAACACCGGGGAGCTGTTTTTT
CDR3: CASSFGVAVNTGELFF

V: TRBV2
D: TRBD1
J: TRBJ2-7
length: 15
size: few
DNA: TGTGCCAGCAGGACCGGGACAGGGGTCTCCTACGAGCAGTACTTC
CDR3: CASRTGTGVSYEQYF

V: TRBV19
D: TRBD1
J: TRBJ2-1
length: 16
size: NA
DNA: TGTGCCAGTAGTTCGCGGCACAGGGGTTTGGACAATGAGCAGTTCTTC
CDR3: CASSSRHRGLDNEQFF

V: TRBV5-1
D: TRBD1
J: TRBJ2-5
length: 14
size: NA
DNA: TGCGCCAGTAACTGGGGGCCAGGGGGAGAGACCCAGTACTTC
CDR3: CASNWGPGGETQYF

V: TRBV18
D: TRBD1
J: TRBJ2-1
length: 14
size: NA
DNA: TGTGCCAGCTACCGGGACAGGGGGCAGAATGAGCAGTTCTTC
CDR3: CASYRDRGQNEQFF

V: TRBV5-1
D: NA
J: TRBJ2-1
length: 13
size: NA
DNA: TGCGCCAGCAGCCCGGACTGGGCGGGTGAGCAGTTCTTC
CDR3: CASSPDWAGEQFF

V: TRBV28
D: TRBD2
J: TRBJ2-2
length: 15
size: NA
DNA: TGTGCCAGCAGGGGCGGGAGGTCGAACACCGGGGAGCTGTTTTTT
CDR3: CASRGGRSNTGELFF

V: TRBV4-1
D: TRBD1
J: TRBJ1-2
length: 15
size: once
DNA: TGCGCCAGCGGAGGAGACAGGGGTCGGGGCTATGGCTACACCTTC
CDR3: CASGGDRGRGYGYTF

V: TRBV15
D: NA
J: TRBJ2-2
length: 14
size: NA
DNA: TGTGCCACCAGCAACACAGGGAGTCACGGGGAGCTGTTTTTT
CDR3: CATSNTGSHGELFF

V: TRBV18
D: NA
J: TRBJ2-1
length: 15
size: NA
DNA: TGTGCCAGCTCACTCTCGGGAATGGACGGCAATGAGCAGTTCTTC
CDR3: CASSLSGMDGNEQFF

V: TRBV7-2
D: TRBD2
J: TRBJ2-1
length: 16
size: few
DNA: TGTGCCAGCAGCTTCGCCAGCGGGAGGGTAGGCAATGAGCAGTTCTTC
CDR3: CASSFASGRVGNEQFF

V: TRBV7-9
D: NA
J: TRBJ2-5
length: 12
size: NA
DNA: TGTGCCAGCAGCCCAAGAGGAGAGACCCAGTACTTC
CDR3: CASSPRGETQYF

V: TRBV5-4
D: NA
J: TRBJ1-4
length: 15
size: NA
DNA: TGTGCCAGCAGCTTGGGGACGGGATCAAATGAAAAACTGTTTTTT
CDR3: CASSLGTGSNEKLFF

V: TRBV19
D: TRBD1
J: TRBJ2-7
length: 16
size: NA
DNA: TGTGCCAGTAGTACCACCTGGGGACAGGGAGTAAGCGAGCAGTACTTC
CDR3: CASSTTWGQGVSEQYF

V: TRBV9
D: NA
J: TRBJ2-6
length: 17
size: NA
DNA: TGTGCCAGCAGACAGGGCGTCGGGAGCTCTGGGGCCAACGTCCTGACTTTC
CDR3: CASRQGVGSSGANVLTF